The 15 T cell receptor beta chains given below trace back to one sample, sequenced in a study of T cell responses to AZD1222 COVID-19 vaccine. Method: immunoSEQ multiplex PCR; TCRdb's copy keeps in-frame clones and lacks some. The sample has about 150,000 clones, about nine tenths seen once. Sample: peripheral blood, taken 28 days after the second AZD1222 dose. Receptors were obtained from an adult who received the AZD1222 COVID-19 vaccine.

This clone was observed a handful of times. The chain couples TRBV2 to TRBJ1-1; no clear D. CDR3 length: 11 amino acids. The ends were cut back, 9 bases at V and 3 bases at J, with 8 bases in the middle. Per the germline V gene, CDR1 is SNHLY and CDR2 is FYNNEI. Here the CDR3 DNA reads TGTGCCAGACTTTTTGACACTGAAGCTTTCTTT. Amino acids: CARLFDTEAFF.

The rearrangement uses TRBV5-8 and TRBJ1-2; 8 bases match TRBD1. The V gene end was trimmed by 0 bases and the J gene end by 0 bases; junction bases not matched to a gene: 4. The CDR3 contains 16 residues. Germline CDR1 and CDR2: SGHTS and YDEGEE. The CDR3 loop reads CASSLVTGGTNYGYTF. The CDR3 region has the DNA TGTGCCAGCAGCTTGGTCACAGGGGGGACTAACTATGGCTACACCTTC.

The chain couples TRBV4-3 to TRBJ2-1; TRBD2 aligns across 9 bases. J was trimmed by 4 bases and V by 6 bases; bases with no gene match: 16. From germline, CDR1 is LGHNA and CDR2 YSLEER. The CDR3 loop spans 18 amino acids. The CDR3 DNA follows: TGCGCCAGCAGTCCAGAGCCCCCACTAGCGGGTGCTTACAATGAGCAGTTCTTC. Translated: CASSPEPPLAGAYNEQFF.

V gene TRBV19 combines with J gene TRBJ2-1; D is possibly TRBD1 (5 bases). CDR1 LNHDA and CDR2 SQIVND come from the germline V gene (reference sequence). CDR3 length: 15 amino acids. The V end was cut by 2 bases, the J end by 0 bases, with 8 bases between. The CDR3 loop reads CASSIYRSSYNEQFF. The CDR3 DNA reads as TGTGCCAGTAGTATATACAGGTCCTCCTACAATGAGCAGTTCTTC.

The CDR3 DNA sequence: TGCAGCGTTGCAGAGGCCACTGAAGCTTTCTTT. It encodes CSVAEATEAFF. The chain links TRBV29-1 to TRBJ1-1; no firm D call. This CDR3 spans 11 amino acids. Germline-derived CDR1 and CDR2 are SQVTM and ANQGSEA. Trimming shortened V by 4 bases and J by 4 bases, and 7 bases separated the two germline ends. Together with reference TRBV29-1 and TRBJ1-1, the CDR3 gives the full variable domain: SAVISQKPSRDICQRGTSLTIQCQVDSQVTMMFWYRQQPGQSLTLIATANQGSEATYESGFVIDKFPISRPNLTFSTLTVSNMSPEDSSIYLCSVAEATEAFFGQGTRLTVV.

V gene TRBV18 combines with J gene TRBJ1-1; D is ambiguous. Germline V gives CDR1 KGHSH, CDR2 LQKENI. The V gene lost 2 bases and the J gene lost 2 bases, with 6 bases spanning the gap. This CDR3 spans 13 amino acids. DNA for the CDR3: TGTGCCAGCTCACCAACGAGAAACACTGAAGCTTTCTTT. It is translated as CASSPTRNTEAFF.

J is TRBJ2-7 and V is TRBV9; D gene uncertain. This CDR3 contains 14 residues. V lost 2 bases, J lost 2 bases, and 11 bases lay in between. Germline-derived CDR1 and CDR2 are SGDLS and YYNGEE. This CDR3 reads CASSVGQIPYEQYF. In DNA form, the CDR3 reads TGTGCCAGCAGCGTGGGTCAGATTCCCTACGAGCAGTACTTC.

The chain carries TRBV19 and TRBJ2-7; the match to TRBD2 covers 7 bases. The V segment lost 6 bases and the J segment 2 bases; nucleotides outside the gene matches: 13. Germline V lookup: CDR1 LNHDA, CDR2 SQIVND (reference sequence). The CDR3 has 16 amino acids. The CDR3 loop is CASSSAGRAKAYEQYF. CDR3 in DNA: TGTGCCAGTAGCTCCGCGGGGAGGGCAAAGGCCTACGAGCAGTACTTC.

The V call is TRBV7-2, the J call TRBJ2-3; D call uncertain. Germline V CDR1 and CDR2: SGHTA, FQGNSA. The CDR3 is made up of 16 amino acids. The V end lost 0 bases, the J end lost 4 bases, and 14 bases lay between the germline ends. This chain's CDR3 is CASSLASLYIPDTQYF. CDR3 coding DNA: TGTGCCAGCAGCTTAGCCTCCCTATATATCCCAGATACGCAGTATTTT.

This clone was detected a few times. Other nucleotide sequences in the sample specify the same CDR3. CDR3 loop: CASSQDRGNTEAFF. The CDR3 bases are TGCGCCAGCAGCCAAGATCGCGGGAACACTGAAGCTTTCTTT. The rearrangement uses TRBV4-3 and TRBJ1-1; no firm D call. Trimming removed 0 bases from V and 1 base from J, with 6 bases in between. Germline V gene sequence: CDR1 LGHNA, CDR2 YSLEER. The CDR3 is 14 residues long.

The chain is built from TRBV12-5 and TRBJ2-3; D perhaps matches TRBD2 (6 bases). Trimming took off 3 bases at V and 1 base at J, with 20 bases between the two ends. CDR1 is LGHNT and CDR2 is FRNRAP in the germline V gene. The CDR3 has 18 residues. The CDR3 protein is CASGLGVSPTGGTDTQYF. DNA of the CDR3: TGTGCTAGTGGTTTAGGTGTTTCTCCGACGGGGGGCACAGATACGCAGTATTTT. Full variable domain (outside the CDR3, taken from reference TRBV12-5 and TRBJ2-3): DARVTQTPRHKVTEMGQEVTMRCQPILGHNTVFWYRQTMMQGLELLAYFRNRAPLDDSGMPKDRFSAEMPDATLATLKIQPSEPRDSAVYFCASGLGVSPTGGTDTQYFGPGTRLTVL.

The chain links TRBV6-5 to TRBJ1-2; TRBD1 matches 8 bases. Germline V CDR1 and CDR2: MNHEY, SVGAGI. The CDR3 is 13 residues long. With 6 bases clipped from V and 4 bases from J, the junction kept 4 bases outside the gene matches. Here the CDR3 reads CASRETGVYGYTF. The CDR3 nucleotides read TGTGCCAGCAGGGAGACAGGGGTCTATGGCTACACCTTC.

The chain has TRBV18 and TRBJ1-2; D ambiguous. The CDR3 spans 15 residues. The V and J ends lost 3 bases and 2 bases respectively, with 13 bases between them. Germline-derived CDR1 and CDR2 are KGHSH and LQKENI. The CDR3 DNA follows: TGTGCCAGCTCACCCCTTTCGGACGGAAACTATGGCTACACCTTC. Amino acid sequence: CASSPLSDGNYGYTF. Using reference TRBV18 and TRBJ1-2 for the parts outside the CDR3, the full variable domain is NAGVMQNPRHLVRRRGQEARLRCSPMKGHSHVYWYRQLPEEGLKFMVYLQKENIIDESGMPKERFSAEFPKEGPSILRIQQVVRGDSAAYFCASSPLSDGNYGYTFGSGTRLTVV.

The gene calls are TRBV28 and TRBJ1-5; perhaps TRBD1 as D (5 bases). The CDR3 is 17 amino acids. Germline CDR1 and CDR2: MDHEN and SYDVKM. Deletions cut 6 bases from V and 0 bases from J, with 18 bases between. The DNA for the CDR3 is TGTGCCAGCAGCCAGCCGGGTGGGGGGTATAGCAATCAGCCCCAGCATTTT. Its translation is CASSQPGGGYSNQPQHF.

This clone appeared a few times. The rearrangement joins TRBV6-5 to TRBJ2-1; D is tentatively TRBD1 or TRBD2 (5 bases each). Per germline, CDR1 MNHEY and CDR2 SVGAGI. Trimming cost V 2 bases and J 13 bases, with 18 bases left between them. This CDR3 contains 14 residues. The CDR3 bases are TGTGCCAGCAGTTACGTACGGGGCCAGTCGCTCCAGTTCTTC. Translating gives CASSYVRGQSLQFF.